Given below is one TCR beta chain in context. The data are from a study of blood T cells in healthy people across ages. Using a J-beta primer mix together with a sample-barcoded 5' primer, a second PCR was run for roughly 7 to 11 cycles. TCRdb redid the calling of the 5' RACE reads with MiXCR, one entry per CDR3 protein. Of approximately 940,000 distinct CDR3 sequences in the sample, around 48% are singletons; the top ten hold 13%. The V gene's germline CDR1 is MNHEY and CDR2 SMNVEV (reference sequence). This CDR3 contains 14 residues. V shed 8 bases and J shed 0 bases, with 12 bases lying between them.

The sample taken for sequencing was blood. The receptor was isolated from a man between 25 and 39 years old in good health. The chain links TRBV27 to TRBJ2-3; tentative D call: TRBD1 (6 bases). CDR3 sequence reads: CASQGSTSTDTQYF. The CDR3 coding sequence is TGTGCCAGCCAGGGGTCGACTAGCACAGATACGCAGTATTTT.